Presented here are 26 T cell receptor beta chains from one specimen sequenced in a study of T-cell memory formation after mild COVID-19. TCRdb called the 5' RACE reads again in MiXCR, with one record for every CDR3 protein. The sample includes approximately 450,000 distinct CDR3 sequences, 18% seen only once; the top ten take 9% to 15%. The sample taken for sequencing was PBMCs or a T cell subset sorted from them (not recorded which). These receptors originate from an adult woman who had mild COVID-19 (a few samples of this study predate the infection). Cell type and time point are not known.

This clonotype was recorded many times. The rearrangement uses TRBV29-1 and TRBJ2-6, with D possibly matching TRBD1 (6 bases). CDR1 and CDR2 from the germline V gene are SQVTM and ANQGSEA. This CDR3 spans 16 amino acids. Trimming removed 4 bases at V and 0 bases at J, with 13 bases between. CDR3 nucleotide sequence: TGCAGCGTTGCCCGGGACACCGACTCTGGGGCCAACGTCCTGACTTTC. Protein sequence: CSVARDTDSGANVLTF.

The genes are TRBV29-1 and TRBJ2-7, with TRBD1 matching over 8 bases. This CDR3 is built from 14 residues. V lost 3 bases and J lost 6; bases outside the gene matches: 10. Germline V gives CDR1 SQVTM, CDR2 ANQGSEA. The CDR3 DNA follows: TGCAGCGTTGACCAGACAGGGGTGTTGGGCGAGCAGTACTTC. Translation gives CSVDQTGVLGEQYF.

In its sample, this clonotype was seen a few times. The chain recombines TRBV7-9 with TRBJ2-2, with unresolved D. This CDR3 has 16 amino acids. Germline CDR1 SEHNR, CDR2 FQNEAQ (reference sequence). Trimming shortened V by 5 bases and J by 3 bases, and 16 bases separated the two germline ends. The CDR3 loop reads CASSAMWRTDTGELFF. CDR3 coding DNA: TGTGCCAGCAGCGCCATGTGGCGGACGGACACCGGGGAGCTGTTTTTT.

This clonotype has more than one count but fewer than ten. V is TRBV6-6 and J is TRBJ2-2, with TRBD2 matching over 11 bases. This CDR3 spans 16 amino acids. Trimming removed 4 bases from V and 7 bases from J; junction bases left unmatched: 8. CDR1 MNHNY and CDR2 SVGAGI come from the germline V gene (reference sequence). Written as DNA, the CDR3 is TGTGCCAGCAGTTCCCCTAGCGGGAGGTTCATCGGGGAGCTGTTTTTT. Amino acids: CASSSPSGRFIGELFF.

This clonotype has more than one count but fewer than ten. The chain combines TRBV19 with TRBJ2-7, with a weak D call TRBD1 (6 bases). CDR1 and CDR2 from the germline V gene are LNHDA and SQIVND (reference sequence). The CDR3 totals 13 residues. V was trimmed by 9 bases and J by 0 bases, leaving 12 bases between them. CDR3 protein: CASSGQYSYEQYF. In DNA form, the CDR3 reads TGTGCCAGCTCTGGACAGTACTCCTACGAGCAGTACTTC.

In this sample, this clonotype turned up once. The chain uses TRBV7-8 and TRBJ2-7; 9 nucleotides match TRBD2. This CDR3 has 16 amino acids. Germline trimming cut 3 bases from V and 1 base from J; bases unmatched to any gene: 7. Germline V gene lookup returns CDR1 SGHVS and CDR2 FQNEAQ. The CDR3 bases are TGTGCCAGCAGCTTCCCCCGGGGACTAGCTTCCTACGAGCAGTACTTC. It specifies CASSFPRGLASYEQYF.

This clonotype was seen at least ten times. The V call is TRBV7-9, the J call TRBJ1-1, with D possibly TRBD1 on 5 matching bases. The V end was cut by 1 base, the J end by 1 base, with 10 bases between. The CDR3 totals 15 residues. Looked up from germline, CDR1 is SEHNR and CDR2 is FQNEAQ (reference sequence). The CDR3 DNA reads TGTGCCAGCAGCTTAGTGGGACGGGGGAACACTGAAGCTTTCTTT. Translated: CASSLVGRGNTEAFF.

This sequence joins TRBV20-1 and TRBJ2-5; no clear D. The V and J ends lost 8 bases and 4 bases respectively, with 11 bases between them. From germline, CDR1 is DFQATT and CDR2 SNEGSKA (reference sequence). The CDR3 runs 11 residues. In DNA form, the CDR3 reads TGCAGTTTAGTGAGTGGAGAGACCCAGTACTTC. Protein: CSLVSGETQYF.

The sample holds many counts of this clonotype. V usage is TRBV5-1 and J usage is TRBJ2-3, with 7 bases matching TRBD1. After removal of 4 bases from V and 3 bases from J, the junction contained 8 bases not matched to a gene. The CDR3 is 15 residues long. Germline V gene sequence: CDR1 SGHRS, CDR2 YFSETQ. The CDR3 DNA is TGCGCCAGCAGCCCCGCGACAGGGATGACAGATACGCAGTATTTT. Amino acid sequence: CASSPATGMTDTQYF.

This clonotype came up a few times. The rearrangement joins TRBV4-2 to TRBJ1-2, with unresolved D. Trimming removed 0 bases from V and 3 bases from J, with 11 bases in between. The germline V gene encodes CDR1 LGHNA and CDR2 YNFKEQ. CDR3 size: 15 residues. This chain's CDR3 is CASSQDRRSYYGYTF. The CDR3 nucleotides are TGTGCCAGCAGCCAAGATCGAAGGTCCTACTATGGCTACACCTTC.

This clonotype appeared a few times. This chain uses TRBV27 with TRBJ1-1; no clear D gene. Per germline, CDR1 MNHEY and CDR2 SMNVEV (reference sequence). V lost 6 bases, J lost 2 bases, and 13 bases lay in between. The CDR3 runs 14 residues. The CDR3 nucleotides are TGTGCCAGCAGGCCCCCGGACGGAAACACTGAAGCTTTCTTT. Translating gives CASRPPDGNTEAFF.

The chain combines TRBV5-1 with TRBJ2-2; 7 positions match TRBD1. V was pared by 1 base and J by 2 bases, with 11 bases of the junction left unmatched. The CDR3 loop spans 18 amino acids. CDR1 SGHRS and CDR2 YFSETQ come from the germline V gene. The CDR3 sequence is CASSLYSGTARNTGELFF. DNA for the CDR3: TGCGCCAGCAGCTTGTACTCCGGGACAGCCCGAAACACCGGGGAGCTGTTTTTT.

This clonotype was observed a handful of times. This chain's CDR3 is CATSTGDTQYF. CDR3 coding DNA: TGTGCCACCTCAACTGGAGATACGCAGTATTTT. J is TRBJ2-3 and V is TRBV6-2 or TRBV6-3; D remains unclear. V lost 10 bases, J lost 5 bases, and 10 bases lay in between. The germline V gene has CDR1 MNHEY and CDR2 SVGEGT. This CDR3 has 11 residues.

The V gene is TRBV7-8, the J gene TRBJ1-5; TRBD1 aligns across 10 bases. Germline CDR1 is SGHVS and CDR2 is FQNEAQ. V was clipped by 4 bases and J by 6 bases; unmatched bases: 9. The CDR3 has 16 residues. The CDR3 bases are TGTGCCAGCAGCTACGAAGGGGACAGGGGAAGTCAGCCCCAGCATTTT. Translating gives CASSYEGDRGSQPQHF. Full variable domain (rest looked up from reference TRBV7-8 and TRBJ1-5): GAGVSQSPRYKVAKRGQDVALRCDPISGHVSLFWYQQALGQGPEFLTYFQNEAQLDKSGLPSDRFFAERPEGSVSTLKIQRTQQEDSAVYLCASSYEGDRGSQPQHFGDGTRLSIL.

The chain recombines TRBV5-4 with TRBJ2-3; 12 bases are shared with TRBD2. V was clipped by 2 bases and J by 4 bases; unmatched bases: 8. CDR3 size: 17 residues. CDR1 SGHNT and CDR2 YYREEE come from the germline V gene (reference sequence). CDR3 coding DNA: TGTGCCAGCAGCTTAACAAGACTAGCGGGAGATGCAGATACGCAGTATTTT. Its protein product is CASSLTRLAGDADTQYF.

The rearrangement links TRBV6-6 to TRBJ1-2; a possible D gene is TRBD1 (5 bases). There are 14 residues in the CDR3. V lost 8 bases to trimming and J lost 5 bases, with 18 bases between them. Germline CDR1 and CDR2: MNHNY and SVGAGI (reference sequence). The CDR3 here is CASGEFGAIYGYTF. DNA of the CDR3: TGTGCCAGCGGCGAATTTGGGGCGATATATGGCTACACCTTC.

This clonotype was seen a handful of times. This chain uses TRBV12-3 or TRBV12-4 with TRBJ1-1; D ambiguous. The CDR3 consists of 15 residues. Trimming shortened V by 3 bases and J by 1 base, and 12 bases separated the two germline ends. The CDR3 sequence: CASSFYPVSNTEAFF. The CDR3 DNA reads TGTGCCAGCAGTTTCTACCCGGTTTCGAACACTGAAGCTTTCTTT.

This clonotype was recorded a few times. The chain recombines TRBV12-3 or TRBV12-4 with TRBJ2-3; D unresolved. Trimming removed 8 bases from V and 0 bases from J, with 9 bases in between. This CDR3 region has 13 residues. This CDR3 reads CASRSLSTDTQYF. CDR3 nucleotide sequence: TGTGCCAGCCGTTCACTTAGCACAGATACGCAGTATTTT.

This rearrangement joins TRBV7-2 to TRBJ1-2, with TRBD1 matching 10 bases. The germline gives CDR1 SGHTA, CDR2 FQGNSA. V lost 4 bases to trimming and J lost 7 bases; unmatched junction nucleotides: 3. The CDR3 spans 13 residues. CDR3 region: CASSSGQGGGYTF. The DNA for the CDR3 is TGTGCCAGCAGCTCCGGACAGGGGGGTGGCTACACCTTC.

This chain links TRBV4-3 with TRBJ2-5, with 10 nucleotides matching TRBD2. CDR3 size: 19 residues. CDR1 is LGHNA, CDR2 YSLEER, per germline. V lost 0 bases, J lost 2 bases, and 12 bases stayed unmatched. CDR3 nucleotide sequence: TGCGCCAGCAGCCAAGATAGCGGGAGGTCGTTCACCATTCAAGAGACCCAGTACTTC. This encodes CASSQDSGRSFTIQETQYF.

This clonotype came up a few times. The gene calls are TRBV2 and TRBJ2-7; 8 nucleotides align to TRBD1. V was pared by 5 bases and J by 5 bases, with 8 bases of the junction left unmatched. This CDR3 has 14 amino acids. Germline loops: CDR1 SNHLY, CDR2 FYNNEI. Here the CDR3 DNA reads TGTGCCAGCAGTCGATCTCCAGGGGGCAACGAGCAGTACTTC. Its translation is CASSRSPGGNEQYF.

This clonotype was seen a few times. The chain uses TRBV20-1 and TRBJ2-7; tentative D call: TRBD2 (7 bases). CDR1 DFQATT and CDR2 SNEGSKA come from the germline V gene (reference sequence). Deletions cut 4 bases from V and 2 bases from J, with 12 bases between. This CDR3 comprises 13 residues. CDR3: CSATRGLTYEQYF. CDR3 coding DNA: TGCAGTGCTACGCGGGGGCTAACCTACGAGCAGTACTTC.

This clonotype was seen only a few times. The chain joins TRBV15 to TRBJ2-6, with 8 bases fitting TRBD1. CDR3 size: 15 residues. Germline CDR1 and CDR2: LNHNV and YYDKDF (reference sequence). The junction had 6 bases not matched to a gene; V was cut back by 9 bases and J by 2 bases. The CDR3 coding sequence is TGTGCCACAATGAAGGACAGGGCTGGGGCCAACGTCCTGACTTTC. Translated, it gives CATMKDRAGANVLTF. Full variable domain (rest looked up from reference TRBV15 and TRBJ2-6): DAMVIQNPRYQVTQFGKPVTLSCSQTLNHNVMYWYQQKSSQAPKLLFHYYDKDFNNEADTPDNFQSRRPNTSFCFLDIRSPGLGDTAMYLCATMKDRAGANVLTFGAGSRLTVL.

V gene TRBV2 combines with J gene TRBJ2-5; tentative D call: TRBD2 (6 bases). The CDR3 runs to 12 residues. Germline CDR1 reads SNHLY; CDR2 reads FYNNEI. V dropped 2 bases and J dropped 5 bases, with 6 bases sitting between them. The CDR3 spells CASSELAETQYF. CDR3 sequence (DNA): TGTGCCAGCAGTGAACTAGCGGAGACCCAGTACTTC.

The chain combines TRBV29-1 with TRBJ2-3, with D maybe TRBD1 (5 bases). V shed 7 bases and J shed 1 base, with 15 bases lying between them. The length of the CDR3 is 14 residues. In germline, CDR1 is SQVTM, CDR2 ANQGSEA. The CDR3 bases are TGCAGCGAGGGGCCAGGGTCGGGCACAGATACGCAGTATTTT. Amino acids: CSEGPGSGTDTQYF.

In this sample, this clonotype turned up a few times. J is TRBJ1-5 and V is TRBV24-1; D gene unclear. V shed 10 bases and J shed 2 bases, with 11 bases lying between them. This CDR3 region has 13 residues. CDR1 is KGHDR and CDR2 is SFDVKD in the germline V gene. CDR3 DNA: TGTGCCACGACACCCGGCGGCAATCAGCCCCAGCATTTT. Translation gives CATTPGGNQPQHF.